A single sample gave rise to the 22 T cell receptor beta chains below, sequenced in a study of blood T cell repertoires in COVID-19. Some clones are missing from TCRdb's copy, which holds only in-frame ones; the method was immunoSEQ multiplex PCR. This table has 200,000 to 250,000 clones, around three quarters appearing once. Sequencing was done on a sample of peripheral blood. The receptors were sampled from a woman between 70 and 85 years old with acute or convalescent COVID-19.

J is TRBJ2-3 and V is TRBV9; D is unclear. Germline V gene sequence: CDR1 SGDLS, CDR2 YYNGEE. The CDR3 is 14 residues long. Trimming shortened V by 3 bases and J by 2 bases, and 10 bases separated the two germline ends. Written as DNA, the CDR3 is TGTGCCAGCAGCGGGAGACTCCTCACAGATACGCAGTATTTT. Encoded protein: CASSGRLLTDTQYF.

This chain uses TRBV30 with TRBJ1-2, with TRBD1 as a possible D gene (5 bases). V dropped 5 bases and J dropped 2 bases, with 15 bases sitting between them. CDR1 and CDR2 from the germline V gene are GTSNPN and SVGIG (reference sequence). This CDR3 is built from 14 residues. The CDR3 reads CAWVRGRVNYGYTF. CDR3 in DNA: TGTGCCTGGGTTCGAGGCAGGGTGAACTATGGCTACACCTTC.

The chain employs TRBV5-5 and TRBJ1-1; D is unclear. Per the germline V gene, CDR1 is SGHKS and CDR2 is YYEKEE (reference sequence). The length of the CDR3 is 13 residues. Trimming pared 4 bases from V and 3 bases from J, leaving 10 bases between. Here the CDR3 DNA reads TGTGCCAGCAGCCCTGACACTGACACTGAAGCTTTCTTT. Its protein product is CASSPDTDTEAFF.

V and J are TRBV2 and TRBJ2-7, with TRBD2 matching 8 bases. Germline values: CDR1 SNHLY, CDR2 FYNNEI. This CDR3 contains 14 residues. Germline trimming cut 8 bases from V and 7 bases from J; bases unmatched to any gene: 13. In DNA, the CDR3 is TGTGCCAGCTACCAGCCGGGGGGGCCTGGAGAGCAGTACGTC. Protein product: CASYQPGGPGEQYV.

In this sample, this clone turned up once. The V and J genes are TRBV19 and TRBJ1-4; D perhaps matches TRBD1 (6 bases). Germline-derived CDR1 and CDR2 are LNHDA and SQIVND (reference sequence). This CDR3 spans 14 amino acids. V lost 10 bases and J 0 bases, leaving 12 bases between the germline ends. DNA for the CDR3: TGTGCCACAAGGGGGGGAGCAACTAATGAAAAACTGTTTTTT. It is translated as CATRGGATNEKLFF.

The V gene is TRBV11-2, the J gene TRBJ2-1; TRBD2 matches at 8 bases. V trimming: 4 bases; J trimming: 8 bases; junction bases outside the gene matches: 4. This CDR3 region has 13 residues. Germline CDR1 and CDR2: SGHAT and FQNNGV. The CDR3 DNA reads TGTGCCAGCAGCTATCCGGGAGGGTATGAGCAGTTCTTC. It encodes CASSYPGGYEQFF.

This clone was counted a single time. This chain connects TRBV25-1 to TRBJ2-2, with 12 nucleotides matching TRBD1. This CDR3 region has 12 residues. Germline V gene sequence: CDR1 MGHDK, CDR2 SYGVNS. CDR3 sequence: CSGQGALGELFF. CDR3 coding DNA: TGTTCGGGACAGGGGGCTTTGGGGGAGCTGTTTTTT.

The rearrangement joins TRBV7-2 to TRBJ2-3; D gene uncertain. Trimming took off 3 bases at V and 6 bases at J, with 13 bases between the two ends. Germline V gene data show CDR1 as SGHTA and CDR2 as FQGNSA. The CDR3 spans 14 residues. CDR3 protein: CASSFFLGQDTQYF. The DNA of the CDR3 is TGTGCCAGCAGCTTTTTTCTTGGCCAGGATACGCAGTATTTT.

This clone has a single count. The chain uses TRBV2 and TRBJ1-1; 11 nucleotides match TRBD1. The CDR3 length is 13 residues. The junction had 3 bases not matched to a gene; V was cut back by 6 bases and J by 6 bases. From germline, CDR1 is SNHLY and CDR2 FYNNEI. CDR3 sequence reads: CASRGQGVSEAFF. CDR3 in DNA: TGTGCCAGCAGGGGACAGGGGGTGTCTGAAGCTTTCTTT.

This clone was picked up one time. The chain is built from TRBV6-5 and TRBJ1-2; 7 bases align to TRBD1. The CDR3 consists of 15 residues. Trimming removed 6 bases from V and 2 bases from J; junction bases left unmatched: 9. Germline-derived CDR1 and CDR2 are MNHEY and SVGAGI. CDR3 protein: CASSRFTGANYGYTF. CDR3 coding DNA: TGTGCCAGCAGCCGTTTTACAGGGGCCAACTATGGCTACACCTTC.

The V call is TRBV19, the J call TRBJ2-7, with 9 bases that match TRBD1. This CDR3 has 14 amino acids. Trimming at V came to 5 bases and at J to 2 bases, leaving 4 bases not matched to a gene. Looked up from germline, CDR1 is LNHDA and CDR2 is SQIVND (reference sequence). DNA of the CDR3: TGTGCCAGTAGTGCTCGACAGGGGGCCTACGAGCAGTACGTC. Translated, it gives CASSARQGAYEQYV.

V and J are TRBV5-5 and TRBJ2-3; no firm D call. The V gene lost 3 bases and the J gene lost 3 bases, with 8 bases spanning the gap. Germline V gene sequence: CDR1 SGHKS, CDR2 YYEKEE (reference sequence). The length of the CDR3 is 13 residues. CDR3 DNA sequence: TGTGCCAGCAGCTCTGTCCGGACAGATACGCAGTATTTT. This encodes CASSSVRTDTQYF.

V usage is TRBV7-9 and J usage is TRBJ1-6; 7 nucleotides match TRBD1. The CDR3 spans 17 residues. Per germline, CDR1 SEHNR and CDR2 FQNEAQ (reference sequence). The ends lost 2 bases at V and 3 bases at J; junction bases unmatched: 7. This chain's CDR3 is CASSLSAGGGYNSPLHF. CDR3 nucleotide sequence: TGTGCCAGCAGCTTATCGGCAGGGGGAGGCTATAATTCACCCCTCCACTTT. Complete variable domain (other parts from reference TRBV7-9 and TRBJ1-6): DTGVSQNPRHKITKRGQNVTFRCDPISEHNRLYWYRQTLGQGPEFLTYFQNEAQLEKSRLLSDRFSAERPKGSFSTLEIQRTEQGDSAMYLCASSLSAGGGYNSPLHFGNGTRLTVT.

CDR3 region: CASSLKQNTEAFF. The CDR3 DNA sequence: TGTGCCAGCAGTTTAAAACAGAACACTGAAGCTTTCTTT. The chain uses TRBV12-3 or TRBV12-4 and TRBJ1-1, with D unresolved. V was cut by 2 bases and J by 1 base, with 5 bases left in between. The CDR3 length is 13 residues.

This clone was observed a single time. This chain links TRBV10-2 with TRBJ2-7; D possibly corresponds to TRBD1 (6 bases). The germline V and J ends were trimmed by 7 bases and 6 bases, with 10 bases remaining between them. CDR1 is WSHSY and CDR2 is SAAADI in the germline V gene. The CDR3 consists of 11 residues. The CDR3 nucleotides read TGCGCCAGCATGTCAGGGGTCGAGCAGTACTTC. It encodes CASMSGVEQYF.

This clone was counted between two and nine times. The rearrangement links TRBV5-1 to TRBJ1-4; the D gene is possibly TRBD1 (6 bases). This CDR3 is 15 amino acids long. Looked up from germline, CDR1 is SGHRS and CDR2 is YFSETQ. V was pared by 0 bases and J by 7 bases, with 13 bases between. CDR3 nucleotides: TGCGCCAGCAGCTTGGGAACAGGGTCGGGTGAAAAACTGTTTTTT. Translated, it gives CASSLGTGSGEKLFF.

This rearrangement joins TRBV6-5 to TRBJ1-6, with D tentatively TRBD1 (5 bases). V was clipped by 4 bases and J by 6 bases, with 13 bases between them. CDR1 and CDR2 from the germline V gene are MNHEY and SVGAGI. There are 15 residues in the CDR3. DNA of the CDR3: TGTGCCAGCAGTTTGCAAGGTCAGGGTAATTCACCCCTCCACTTT. Translating gives CASSLQGQGNSPLHF.

The chain employs TRBV9 and TRBJ2-3; maybe TRBD1 (5 bases). Trimming stripped 0 bases from V and 2 bases from J, with 13 bases between. Germline CDR1 SGDLS, CDR2 YYNGEE. This CDR3 comprises 16 residues. The CDR3 sequence is CASSVDSGLYTDTQYF. Here the CDR3 DNA reads TGTGCCAGCAGCGTAGACTCAGGGCTCTACACAGATACGCAGTATTTT.

The V call is TRBV24-1, the J call TRBJ1-1; weak D call: TRBD1 (5 bases). From germline, CDR1 is KGHDR and CDR2 SFDVKD. The CDR3 consists of 14 residues. V lost 4 bases and J 3 bases, leaving 11 bases between the germline ends. The CDR3 reads CATSEGAGDTEAFF. The CDR3, as DNA: TGTGCCACCAGTGAGGGCGCGGGGGACACTGAAGCTTTCTTT.

V gene TRBV19 combines with J gene TRBJ2-3; D remains ambiguous. Trimming took 3 bases from V and 6 from J, leaving 13 bases between them. The CDR3 contains 14 residues. Germline assignment: CDR1 LNHDA and CDR2 SQIVND (reference sequence). The CDR3 sequence is CASSIGASGDTQYF. DNA for the CDR3: TGTGCCAGTAGTATTGGTGCCTCCGGGGATACGCAGTATTTT.

This clone was observed a handful of times. The chain employs TRBV11-2 and TRBJ2-1; TRBD2 agrees at 11 bases. V lost 7 bases to trimming and J lost 6 bases; unmatched junction nucleotides: 8. The CDR3 sequence is 15 residues long. CDR1 and CDR2 (germline): SGHAT, FQNNGV. CDR3 loop: CASTTGTSGLNEQFF. CDR3 in DNA: TGTGCCAGCACCACGGGGACTAGCGGTCTCAATGAGCAGTTCTTC.

V usage is TRBV9 and J usage is TRBJ1-3; the D gene is possibly TRBD1 (6 bases). The CDR3 is made up of 16 amino acids. Trimming pared 3 bases from V and 4 bases from J, leaving 17 bases between. Germline V gene lookup returns CDR1 SGDLS and CDR2 YYNGEE. This chain's CDR3 is CASSGHRAIGGNTIYF. In DNA, the CDR3 is TGTGCCAGCAGCGGGCACAGGGCTATAGGGGGAAACACCATATATTTT.